This T cell receptor beta chain is from a study of T cell repertoires in cytomegalovirus infection. Deletions cut 4 bases from V and 4 bases from J, with 14 bases between. Germline values: CDR1 SGHAT, CDR2 FQNNGV. This CDR3 spans 15 amino acids. Details on this clonotype: As yet, its antigen is unknown.

TCRdb used MiXCR to reprocess the reads, holding one entry per CDR3 protein. The data show around 110,000 distinct CDR3 sequences, roughly 9.1% seen once. Material for sequencing was PBMCs, sequenced either directly or after in vitro stimulation (not recorded which). The sequence derives from a human donor in good health (CMV status not recorded). Some clones in this sample may be carry-over from other donors' samples. The genes are TRBV11-2 and TRBJ2-1, with D tentatively TRBD2 (5 bases). CDR3 loop: CASSSATGWYNEQFF. Here the CDR3 DNA reads TGTGCCAGCAGCTCCGCGACGGGGTGGTACAATGAGCAGTTCTTC.